The 16 T cell receptor beta chains below come from one sample, sequenced in a study of shared clonotypes between healthy human individuals. Repertoires were generated with immunoSEQ multiplex PCR, while TCRdb's copy carries only in-frame clones and drops some. The sample consists of just under 350,000 clones, more than 60% of them appearing once. Sequenced material: memory CD4+ T cells sorted from blood. Noted subset: CD45RA-negative fraction. These receptor sequences come from a man under 40 in good health.

Of note for this clone: This sample includes further DNA sequences coding for the same CDR3. The J gene is TRBJ2-1, the V gene TRBV11-2, with TRBD2 identical over 9 bases. This CDR3 spans 16 amino acids. Germline CDR1 reads SGHAT; CDR2 reads FQNNGV. With V trimmed by 5 bases and J by 9 bases, 14 bases remained unmatched. CDR3 region: CASSPYQAGGWTEQFF. CDR3 sequence (DNA): TGTGCCAGCAGCCCCTACCAAGCGGGAGGTTGGACTGAGCAGTTCTTC.

CDR3 sequence (DNA): TGCGCCAGCAGCTTGGGCGGGGCAAACACCGGGGAGCTGTTTTTT. Translation: CASSLGGANTGELFF. This sequence joins TRBV5-1 and TRBJ2-2, with a tentative D call TRBD2 (6 bases). With 0 bases removed from V and 2 bases from J, the gap between germline ends came to 8 bases. CDR3 length: 15 amino acids. Germline-derived CDR1 and CDR2 are SGHRS and YFSETQ.

This chain uses TRBV5-1 with TRBJ2-3, with 9 bases fitting TRBD1. V was pared by 6 bases and J by 5 bases, with 10 bases of the junction left unmatched. Germline values: CDR1 SGHRS, CDR2 YFSETQ. The CDR3 consists of 15 residues. The CDR3 loop is CASTRPGQGGDTQYF. The CDR3 DNA reads as TGCGCCAGCACCAGACCGGGACAGGGCGGAGATACGCAGTATTTT.

The chain joins TRBV19 to TRBJ2-5, with D uncertain. Trimming cost V 9 bases and J 4 bases, with 15 bases left between them. CDR3 length equals 13 residues. Germline values: CDR1 LNHDA, CDR2 SQIVND (reference sequence). The chain's CDR3 is CASRALHLETQYF. The CDR3 nucleotides read TGTGCCAGCCGGGCCCTCCACCTAGAGACCCAGTACTTC.

A note on this clone: Since a far larger clone is one base different, this is likely a read error. Other DNA sequences in this sample translate to the same CDR3. The V call is TRBV28, the J call TRBJ2-7, with D uncertain. This CDR3 is built from 13 residues. Germline loops: CDR1 MDHEN, CDR2 SYDVKM. CDR3 in DNA: TGCGCCAGCAGTTCTGTCCCCTTCTACGAGCAGTACTTC. Translated: CASSSVPFYEQYF. The entire variable domain, with the rest obtained from reference TRBV28 and TRBJ2-7, is as follows: DVKVTQSSRYLVKRTGEKVFLECVQDMDHENMFWYRQDPGLGLRLIYFSYDVKMKEKGDIPEGYSVSREKKERFSLILESASTNQTSMYLCASSSVPFYEQYFGPGTRLTVT.

This clone turned up a few times. This chain connects TRBV4-1 to TRBJ2-1, with D possibly TRBD2 on 6 matching bases. The ends were cut back, 0 bases at V and 5 bases at J, with 14 bases in the middle. The CDR3 contains 16 residues. Per germline, CDR1 MGHRA and CDR2 YSYEKL. The CDR3 DNA follows: TGCGCCAGCAGCCAAGAGGGGGGTCTAAGCCACAATGAGCAGTTCTTC. This translates into CASSQEGGLSHNEQFF.

This sequence joins TRBV6-1 and TRBJ1-6; D unclear. The V gene's germline CDR1 is MNHNS and CDR2 SASEGT. V shed 7 bases and J shed 6 bases, with 16 bases lying between them. This CDR3 has 15 amino acids. The CDR3 sequence: CASNDRLGLNSPLHF. CDR3 sequence (DNA): TGTGCCAGCAATGACCGACTAGGGCTTAATTCACCCCTCCACTTT.

The CDR3 DNA reads TGTGCCAGCAGTTATTCCGGGGCCTACAATGAGCAGTTCTTC. Translation gives CASSYSGAYNEQFF. J is TRBJ2-1 and V is TRBV28; D possibly corresponds to TRBD2 (5 bases). CDR3 length equals 14 residues. Germline-derived CDR1 and CDR2 are MDHEN and SYDVKM. V was clipped by 4 bases and J by 2 bases, with 9 bases between them. The variable domain in full, with the rest retrieved from reference TRBV28 and TRBJ2-1, is DVKVTQSSRYLVKRTGEKVFLECVQDMDHENMFWYRQDPGLGLRLIYFSYDVKMKEKGDIPEGYSVSREKKERFSLILESASTNQTSMYLCASSYSGAYNEQFFGPGTRLTVL.

This rearrangement joins TRBV18 to TRBJ1-1; TRBD1 matches 7 bases. V shed 3 bases and J 1 base; nucleotides not matched to a gene: 5. Germline assignment: CDR1 KGHSH and CDR2 LQKENI. The CDR3 extends over 15 amino acids. CDR3 bases: TGTGCCAGCTCACCCGTTGGGACAGCGAACACTGAAGCTTTCTTT. It codes for CASSPVGTANTEAFF.

The chain uses TRBV5-6 and TRBJ2-5; TRBD2 aligns across 9 bases. There are 18 residues in the CDR3. V lost 2 bases and J lost 3; bases outside the gene matches: 14. The germline V gene encodes CDR1 SGHDT and CDR2 YYEEEE. This CDR3 reads CASSFSRPWLAGEETQYF. CDR3 nucleotides: TGTGCCAGCAGCTTCTCGAGACCTTGGTTAGCGGGAGAAGAGACCCAGTACTTC.

This chain links TRBV6-6 with TRBJ2-2, with 8 bases identical to TRBD2. After removal of 7 bases from V and 6 bases from J, the junction contained 4 bases not matched to a gene. The CDR3 is 13 residues long. Germline lookup yields CDR1 MNHNY and CDR2 SVGAGI (reference sequence). The CDR3 sequence is CASKAGGPGELFF. CDR3 DNA: TGTGCCAGCAAGGCGGGAGGCCCCGGGGAGCTGTTTTTT.

The rearrangement uses TRBV5-1 and TRBJ2-3; D gene unclear. V lost 4 bases and J lost 4, with 13 bases in between. This CDR3 region has 14 residues. Germline-derived CDR1 and CDR2 are SGHRS and YFSETQ. The CDR3 spells CASSPRPQSDTQYF. Written as DNA, the CDR3 is TGCGCCAGCAGCCCGAGGCCGCAGTCAGATACGCAGTATTTT.

The rearrangement uses TRBV7-2 and TRBJ2-1; D might be TRBD2 (6 bases). Germline-derived CDR1 and CDR2 are SGHTA and FQGNSA. The CDR3 covers 17 residues. The V gene lost 1 base and the J gene lost 5 bases, with 18 bases spanning the gap. The CDR3 nucleotides read TGTGCCAGCAGCTTAGTCCCTGGACTAAACCTTAACAATGAGCAGTTCTTC. This sequence encodes CASSLVPGLNLNNEQFF.

This clone has a handful of counts. The rearrangement uses TRBV20-1 and TRBJ2-5; D might be TRBD1 (5 bases). CDR1 and CDR2 from the germline V gene are DFQATT and SNEGSKA (reference sequence). CDR3 length: 11 amino acids. The V end lost 7 bases, the J end lost 2 bases, and 8 bases lay between the germline ends. Here the CDR3 DNA reads TGCAGTGGGACAAAGCAAGAGACCCAGTACTTC. Encoded protein: CSGTKQETQYF.

This clone came up once. The chain recombines TRBV4-1 with TRBJ2-3; 8 nucleotides match TRBD2. The germline V gene encodes CDR1 MGHRA and CDR2 YSYEKL. CDR3 size: 16 residues. After removal of 0 bases from V and 3 bases from J, the junction contained 5 bases not matched to a gene. As DNA, the CDR3 is TGCGCCAGCAGCCAAGATCAGGGCGGGAGGACAGATACGCAGTATTTT. Protein: CASSQDQGGRTDTQYF.

The V gene is TRBV2, the J gene TRBJ2-7; D call uncertain. The CDR3 loop spans 15 amino acids. V was trimmed by 4 bases and J by 4 bases, leaving 17 bases between them. The germline V gene encodes CDR1 SNHLY and CDR2 FYNNEI. CDR3 in amino acids: CASSVSQQWVYEQYF. In DNA form, the CDR3 reads TGTGCCAGCAGTGTCTCCCAACAATGGGTTTACGAGCAGTACTTC.